One sample yielded the 8 T cell receptor beta chains listed below, sequenced in a study of blood T cells in healthy people across ages. For the second PCR, which ran for about 6 to 11 cycles, a sample-barcoded 5' primer and a J-beta primer mix were used. Each CDR3 protein gets one entry after TCRdb re-called the 5' RACE reads with MiXCR. This table has around 850,000 distinct CDR3 sequences, 36% appearing once. Input material: blood. These receptors were taken from a man aged 18 to 35 in good health.

On this clonotype: At one of its ends the junction is not consistent with the germline gene, which may arise from a read error. The V and J genes are TRBV15 and TRBJ2-2; TRBD1 is a possible D gene (5 bases). The CDR3 is 15 amino acids. CDR1 and CDR2 (germline): LNHNV, YYDKDF (reference sequence). The CDR3 sequence is CAPSRENLNTGELFF. In nucleotides, the CDR3 is TGTGCCCCCAGCAGGGAAAATTTGAACACCGGGGAGCTGTTTTTT.

CDR3 DNA sequence: TGTGCCAGCAGCTCACCGGGACGGGCCGACCAAGAGACCCAGTTCTTC. It encodes CASSSPGRADQETQFF. The chain uses TRBV12-3 or TRBV12-4 and TRBJ2-5, with D possibly being TRBD1 or TRBD2 (5 bases each). TRBJ2-1 matches the DNA end more closely, so the J call is doubtful. CDR3 length: 16 residues.

V gene TRBV5-1 combines with J gene TRBJ2-6; D is unclear. V was pared by 3 bases and J by 9 bases, with 13 bases between. Looked up from germline, CDR1 is SGHRS and CDR2 is YFSETQ. CDR3 length: 14 amino acids. The chain's CDR3 is CASSSTLRNNVLTF. Written as DNA, the CDR3 is TGCGCCAGCAGCTCCACGTTAAGGAACAACGTCCTGACTTTC. The variable domain in full, with the rest retrieved from reference TRBV5-1 and TRBJ2-6, is KAGVTQTPRYLIKTRGQQVTLSCSPISGHRSVSWYQQTPGQGLQFLFEYFSETQRNKGNFPGRFSGRQFSNSRSEMNVSTLELGDSALYLCASSSTLRNNVLTFGAGSRLTVL.

This clonotype has more than one count but fewer than ten. This chain links TRBV4-2 with TRBJ1-5, with unresolved D. Deletions cut 1 base from V and 10 bases from J, with 8 bases between. The CDR3 has 12 residues. Germline CDR1 is LGHNA and CDR2 is YNFKEQ. CDR3 nucleotide sequence: TGTGCCAGCAGCCAAGGGGGTGAACCCCAGCATTTT. Its translation is CASSQGGEPQHF.

The DNA for the CDR3 is TGTGCCAGCAGCAAGACCGGGACAGGGTGGGGCTACACCTTC. Its protein is CASSKTGTGWGYTF. This chain uses TRBV7-3 with TRBJ1-2; 9 bases are shared with TRBD1. Germline V lookup: CDR1 SGHTA, CDR2 FQGTGA. The CDR3 spans 14 residues. The trim removed 5 bases at V and 8 bases at J, leaving 9 bases unmatched.

CDR3 sequence: CASSDLPVGSYNEQFF. Written as DNA, the CDR3 is TGCGCCAGCAGTGACTTACCTGTGGGCTCCTACAATGAGCAGTTCTTC. The chain combines TRBV10-2 with TRBJ2-1; unclear D gene. V shed 3 bases and J shed 0 bases, with 12 bases lying between them. The CDR3 sequence is 16 residues long. Germline V gives CDR1 WSHSY, CDR2 SAAADI.

The rearrangement uses TRBV29-1 and TRBJ1-1; D might be TRBD1 (6 bases). V lost 0 bases and J lost 10, with 18 bases in between. CDR1 is SQVTM, CDR2 ANQGSEA, per germline. The CDR3 runs 14 residues. The chain's CDR3 is CSVEDRRRGGRAFF. CDR3 bases: TGCAGCGTTGAAGATCGTAGGCGCGGGGGGCGAGCTTTCTTT.

The chain couples TRBV6-6 to TRBJ2-1; 15 nucleotides align to TRBD2. Per germline, CDR1 MNHNY and CDR2 SVGAGI (reference sequence). The junction had 3 bases not matched to a gene; V was cut back by 0 bases and J by 6 bases. This CDR3 spans 17 amino acids. CDR3 bases: TGTGCCAGCAGTTACTCGGGACTAGCGGGGGGTCGCAATGAGCAGTTCTTC. This encodes CASSYSGLAGGRNEQFF.